The clone carrying this T cell receptor (beta chain) was detected ten times or more. The sample is drawn from a study of Graves' ophthalmopathy and Graves' hyperthyroidism. CDR3 length equals 16 residues. V dropped 5 bases and J dropped 0; count of bases not matched to a gene: 8. Germline loops: CDR1 SGHRS, CDR2 YFSETQ. Scientists amplified the TCR beta CDR3 regions from RNA transcripts. Following a first-round RT-PCR that used HTBI primers, a second-round multiplex PCR was carried out. TCRdb ran MiXCR on the multiplex PCR reads and lists one entry per CDR3 protein. The sample shows about 400,000 distinct CDR3 sequences, 15% to 20% of them seen only once.

V and J are TRBV5-1 and TRBJ1-1; 9 nucleotides align to TRBD1. The clonotype originates from a woman between 18 and 30 years old with Graves' ophthalmopathy. Sequencing was carried out using peripheral blood. The CDR3 spells CASRPGQGLMNTEAFF. For the CDR3, the DNA is TGCGCCAGCAGGCCGGGACAGGGCCTCATGAACACTGAAGCTTTCTTT.